A single sample gave rise to the 30 T cell receptor beta chains below, sequenced in a study of blood T cells in healthy people across ages (dated by TCRdb to the mid-2010s). Library prep was done by 5' RACE. Sequencing took place on an Illumina HiSeq 2500. A second PCR of 7 to 11 cycles was performed with a sample-barcoded 5' primer and a J-beta primer mix. TCRdb reprocessing: public reads trimmed at Q25 with fastp, clones called with MiXCR, in-frame beta chains kept. Rows are combined by CDR3 protein, so each entry shows the most common genes and DNA. The sample includes some 890,000 distinct CDR3 sequences, with almost 30% observed a single time. The ten largest account for roughly 10% of the sample. These data were also reused for a study on T cells of mothers and their children.

The material sequenced was blood. The receptor source for this set is a woman aged 35 to 49 in good health.

This clonotype was counted between two and nine times. This chain connects TRBV13 to TRBJ2-5; D perhaps matches TRBD2 (5 bases). V was trimmed by 8 bases and J by 4 bases, leaving 17 bases between them. This CDR3 is 14 amino acids long. CDR1 and CDR2 (germline): PRHDT, FYEKMQ (reference sequence). CDR3 protein: CASGPSTRGETQYF. The DNA of the CDR3 is TGTGCCAGCGGCCCGTCGACCCGGGGAGAGACCCAGTACTTC.

This clonotype was counted at least ten times. This rearrangement joins TRBV24-1 to TRBJ2-1; TRBD1 matches 8 bases. Germline-derived CDR1 and CDR2 are KGHDR and SFDVKD. The CDR3 has 13 amino acids. V was clipped by 9 bases and J by 12 bases; unmatched bases: 12. CDR3 nucleotide sequence: TGTGCCACCGAATCCCCGACAGGGGACGTGCAGTTCTTC. Its translation is CATESPTGDVQFF.

This clonotype showed up many times. V gene TRBV20-1 combines with J gene TRBJ2-1; 7 bases fit TRBD2. CDR1 is DFQATT, CDR2 SNEGSKA, per germline (reference sequence). The CDR3 spans 18 residues. V lost 0 bases to trimming and J lost 3 bases; unmatched junction nucleotides: 14. The CDR3: CSARDYYGGTNNYNEQFF. CDR3 coding DNA: TGCAGTGCTAGAGATTACTATGGGGGGACTAATAACTACAATGAGCAGTTCTTC.

The CDR3 sequence: CASSLFQGAQETQYF. CDR3 sequence (DNA): TGTGCCAGCAGCTTGTTTCAGGGGGCCCAAGAGACCCAGTACTTC. The chain joins TRBV7-3 to TRBJ2-5; 8 positions match TRBD1. Germline CDR1 reads SGHTA; CDR2 reads FQGTGA. The CDR3 runs 15 residues. After removal of 3 bases from V and 1 base from J, the junction contained 4 bases not matched to a gene.

This chain uses TRBV20-1 with TRBJ2-3, with D perhaps TRBD1 (6 bases). Between the trimmed V and J ends, which lost 5 bases and 0 bases, there was a span of 18 bases. The germline V gene encodes CDR1 DFQATT and CDR2 SNEGSKA (reference sequence). The CDR3 sequence is 16 residues long. CDR3 region: CSAPGRMGASTDTQYF. CDR3 bases: TGCAGTGCTCCTGGTCGCATGGGGGCAAGCACAGATACGCAGTATTTT.

The V gene is TRBV7-2, the J gene TRBJ1-1; the D gene is possibly TRBD1 (6 bases). Deletions cut 4 bases from V and 3 bases from J, with 18 bases between. The CDR3 has 16 amino acids. Per the germline V gene, CDR1 is SGHTA and CDR2 is FQGNSA. CDR3 DNA sequence: TGTGCCAGCAGCTCACCAAAGGGGGGGCGCCACACTGAAGCTTTCTTT. Its translation: CASSSPKGGRHTEAFF.

The rearrangement joins TRBV29-1 to TRBJ1-6; a possible D gene is TRBD1 (6 bases). Trimming stripped 6 bases from V and 9 bases from J, with 15 bases between. Germline V gene lookup returns CDR1 SQVTM and CDR2 ANQGSEA. The length of the CDR3 is 13 residues. CDR3 region: CSVGKGVGSPLHF. The DNA for the CDR3 is TGCAGCGTCGGGAAGGGGGTAGGTTCACCCCTCCACTTT.

This clonotype occurred many times. The CDR3 coding sequence is TGTGCCAGCAGCTCCGCGAGCGGGGGGGCCGGGAATGAGCAGTTCTTC. Translating gives CASSSASGGAGNEQFF. The chain uses TRBV5-5 and TRBJ2-1; 10 positions match TRBD2. The ends lost 3 bases at V and 7 bases at J; junction bases unmatched: 10. The CDR3 contains 16 residues. In germline, CDR1 is SGHKS, CDR2 YYEKEE (reference sequence).

This clonotype has ten or more counts. V usage is TRBV6-1 and J usage is TRBJ2-7, with a weak D call TRBD1 (6 bases). Germline V gene data show CDR1 as MNHNS and CDR2 as SASEGT. The CDR3 consists of 11 residues. Trimming removed 11 bases from V and 7 bases from J, with 15 bases in between. The CDR3 is CALDRLREQYF. The CDR3, as DNA: TGTGCCCTCGACAGGTTGCGTGAGCAGTACTTC.

This clonotype has only a few counts. The V call is TRBV7-3, the J call TRBJ1-1; D may be TRBD1 (5 bases). CDR3 length: 15 amino acids. Trimming took off 1 base at V and 1 base at J, with 10 bases between the two ends. The germline V gene has CDR1 SGHTA and CDR2 FQGTGA. The chain's CDR3 is CASSLSPTGNTEAFF. The CDR3 coding sequence is TGTGCCAGCAGCTTAAGTCCAACAGGGAACACTGAAGCTTTCTTT. The complete variable domain, with remaining parts taken from reference TRBV7-3 and TRBJ1-1, reads GAGVSQTPSNKVTEKGKYVELRCDPISGHTALYWYRQSLGQGPEFLIYFQGTGAADDSGLPNDRFFAVRPEGSVSTLKIQRTERGDSAVYLCASSLSPTGNTEAFFGQGTRLTVV.

This clonotype was found a few times. The chain is built from TRBV6-1 and TRBJ1-5, with D maybe TRBD1 (6 bases). Deletions cut 4 bases from V and 4 bases from J, with 17 bases between. The germline gives CDR1 MNHNS, CDR2 SASEGT. The CDR3 sequence is 16 residues long. The CDR3 loop reads CASSGRDRSPNQPQHF. CDR3 nucleotide sequence: TGTGCCAGCAGTGGTAGAGACAGGTCACCGAATCAGCCCCAGCATTTT.

The chain combines TRBV6-5 with TRBJ1-2; 9 bases match TRBD1. The CDR3 covers 13 residues. V shed 7 bases, J shed 6 bases, and the junction held 6 bases outside the gene matches. The germline V gene has CDR1 MNHEY and CDR2 SVGAGI. Here the CDR3 reads CASILQGAHGYTF. The CDR3 DNA reads as TGTGCCAGCATTTTACAGGGGGCGCATGGCTACACCTTC.

In the case of this clonotype: In this CDR3 the conserved last residue, phenylalanine or tryptophan, is missing, so a read error is likely. The DNA is omitted, as the CDR3 cannot be located on it reliably, and the CDR3 follows TCRdb's listing. The rearrangement links TRBV4-2 to TRBJ2-1. CDR1 is LGHNA, CDR2 YNFKEQ, per germline. 8 amino acids form the CDR3, both terminal residues included. CDR3 loop: CASSQVHA.

Of note for this clonotype: The junction and the germline gene differ at one end; a read error may be behind it. The chain employs TRBV4-3 and TRBJ1-3, with 7 bases that match TRBD1. There are 16 residues in the CDR3. Looked up from germline, CDR1 is LGHNA and CDR2 is YSLEER. CDR3: CASSQVEGASGNTRYF. CDR3 bases: TGCGCCAGCAGCCAGGTCGAGGGGGCCTCTGGAAACACCAGATATTTT.

The chain uses TRBV20-1 and TRBJ2-1, with D possibly being TRBD1 (6 bases). Germline V gene lookup returns CDR1 DFQATT and CDR2 SNEGSKA (reference sequence). This CDR3 comprises 14 residues. V lost 6 bases to trimming and J lost 6 bases, with 18 bases between them. CDR3 sequence reads: CSAPRPRGSNEQFF. CDR3 bases: TGCAGTGCACCCCGGCCGAGGGGGAGCAATGAGCAGTTCTTC.

The genes are TRBV6-2 or TRBV6-3 and TRBJ1-1; D may be TRBD1 (5 bases). The CDR3 runs to 15 residues. CDR1 and CDR2 from the germline V gene are MNHEY and SVGEGT. Trimming took off 6 bases at V and 1 base at J, with 15 bases between the two ends. In DNA form, the CDR3 reads TGTGCCAGCAGCCGACTCCGGGGCCAGAACACTGAAGCTTTCTTT. Translated: CASSRLRGQNTEAFF.

The CDR3 here is CASSLRTGGEDGYTF. The CDR3 DNA reads as TGTGCCAGCAGTTTACGGACTGGGGGAGAAGATGGCTACACCTTC. This chain uses TRBV12-3 or TRBV12-4 with TRBJ1-2; perhaps TRBD1 as D (5 bases). The CDR3 totals 15 residues. V dropped 2 bases and J dropped 6 bases, with 16 bases sitting between them.

The chain links TRBV12-3 or TRBV12-4 to TRBJ2-3; D gene unclear. V was shortened by 6 bases and J by 15 bases, with 22 bases between the two germline ends. The CDR3 sequence is 13 residues long. CDR3 nucleotides: TGTGCCAGCAGCTCTCAGTGCACAGATACGGAATATTTT. This translates into CASSSQCTDTEYF.

This clonotype appeared a few times. The chain has TRBV12-3 or TRBV12-4 and TRBJ2-2; 7 nucleotides match TRBD2. The CDR3 length is 16 residues. With 1 base clipped from V and 0 bases from J, the junction kept 2 bases outside the gene matches. The CDR3 DNA follows: TGTGCCAGCAGTTTAGGGGCGGGGGCGAACACCGGGGAGCTGTTTTTT. Translation gives CASSLGAGANTGELFF.

This clonotype was counted only a few times. V gene TRBV9 combines with J gene TRBJ2-3; 7 bases line up with TRBD2. CDR1 and CDR2 from the germline V gene are SGDLS and YYNGEE. V gave up 3 bases and J gave up 0 bases; unmatched junction bases: 19. This CDR3 is 20 amino acids long. Here the CDR3 DNA reads TGTGCCAGCAGCGAGGGCCCGTTGGGGGGGAGAAGACCAAGCACAGATACGCAGTATTTT. Its protein is CASSEGPLGGRRPSTDTQYF.

On this clonotype itself: A read error is likely, as this CDR3 ends without the conserved phenylalanine or tryptophan. The chain joins TRBV12-3 or TRBV12-4 to TRBJ1-4; TRBD1 aligns across 7 bases. The CDR3 extends over 13 amino acids. The CDR3: CVSTQGVNEKLFC. DNA for the CDR3: TGTGTCAGCACCCAGGGGGTTAATGAAAAACTGTTTTGT.

This clonotype showed up many times. A much bigger clone sits one base away, suggesting this may be a read error. The chain is built from TRBV7-2 and TRBJ2-7, with D perhaps matching TRBD1 (7 bases). The V gene's germline CDR1 is SGHTA and CDR2 FQGNSA. The CDR3 runs 13 residues. With 6 bases removed from V and 2 bases from J, the gap between germline ends came to 11 bases. CDR3 coding DNA: TGTGCCAGCAGGCGGGACAGTACCTACGAGCAGTACTTC. Translating gives CASRRDSTYEQYF.

In its sample, this clonotype was seen a few times. The V and J genes are TRBV28 and TRBJ1-1; D may be TRBD1 (6 bases). Between the trimmed V and J ends, which lost 4 bases and 1 base, there was a span of 16 bases. The CDR3 has 16 amino acids. CDR1 MDHEN and CDR2 SYDVKM come from the germline V gene. The CDR3 spells CASSSGGSGANTEAFF. CDR3 in DNA: TGTGCCAGCAGTTCAGGCGGTTCGGGGGCGAACACTGAAGCTTTCTTT.

Ten or more counts support this clonotype. V is TRBV7-2 and J is TRBJ2-5; either TRBD1 or TRBD2 may fit D (7 bases each). V shed 5 bases and J shed 0 bases, with 16 bases lying between them. Germline CDR1 SGHTA, CDR2 FQGNSA. This CDR3 is built from 16 residues. The DNA for the CDR3 is TGTGCCAGCAGCGGCAACAGGGGAGGGGACCAAGAGACCCAGTACTTC. Translated: CASSGNRGGDQETQYF.

The V and J genes are TRBV29-1 and TRBJ1-2; D is unclear. The ends were cut back, 3 bases at V and 5 bases at J, with 19 bases in the middle. This CDR3 has 15 amino acids. From germline, CDR1 is SQVTM and CDR2 ANQGSEA. This CDR3 is CSVEIKGAGTYGYTF. DNA for the CDR3: TGCAGCGTTGAGATCAAGGGTGCCGGTACTTATGGCTACACCTTC.

As regards this clonotype: A read error may explain this, as a much larger clone is one base away. The chain carries TRBV6-6 and TRBJ2-7; D remains ambiguous. The CDR3 consists of 12 residues. Germline assignment: CDR1 MNHNY and CDR2 SVGAGI (reference sequence). Trimming stripped 4 bases from V and 6 bases from J, with 10 bases between. The CDR3 loop is CASSSEFCEQYF. CDR3 nucleotide sequence: TGTGCCAGCAGTTCCGAGTTCTGCGAGCAGTACTTC.

V is TRBV18 and J is TRBJ1-4; possible D gene TRBD1, 6 bases. The CDR3 is made up of 13 amino acids. Trimming shortened V by 6 bases and J by 5 bases, and 10 bases separated the two germline ends. Germline CDR1 reads KGHSH; CDR2 reads LQKENI. In DNA form, the CDR3 reads TGTGCCAGCTCCGGGGGGCAGAATGAAAAACTGTTTTTT. It is translated as CASSGGQNEKLFF.

This clonotype was seen a handful of times. The chain is built from TRBV27 and TRBJ2-1; D may correspond to TRBD1 or TRBD2 (5 bases each). V lost 0 bases and J lost 0, with 12 bases in between. This CDR3 is 17 amino acids long. Per the germline V gene, CDR1 is MNHEY and CDR2 is SMNVEV (reference sequence). The CDR3 nucleotides are TGTGCCAGCAGTTTATCGGGGGTAGCGCACTCCTACAATGAGCAGTTCTTC. Its protein is CASSLSGVAHSYNEQFF.

The CDR3 region is CASSQGSRGLYGYTF. CDR3 nucleotide sequence: TGTGCCAGCAGCCAAGGAAGCAGGGGGCTCTATGGCTACACCTTC. This chain links TRBV3-1 with TRBJ1-2, with 8 positions matching TRBD1. V trimming: 1 base; J trimming: 4 bases; junction bases outside the gene matches: 5. Per the germline V gene, CDR1 is LGHDT and CDR2 is YNNKEL (reference sequence). The CDR3 runs 15 residues.

V usage is TRBV27 and J usage is TRBJ2-7; D unresolved. Trimming took 5 bases from V and 2 from J, leaving 13 bases between them. The V gene's germline CDR1 is MNHEY and CDR2 SMNVEV (reference sequence). The length of the CDR3 is 14 residues. DNA for the CDR3: TGTGCCAGCAGTGGCATTCATCAAACCTACGAGCAGTACTTC. Its translation is CASSGIHQTYEQYF.